This T cell receptor beta chain comes out of a study of technical replicates of blood from several donors. The data were produced by immunoSEQ multiplex PCR, yet TCRdb's version contains in-frame clones alone and is incomplete. The data contain about 75,000 clones, around 97% of them singletons. This TCR was sampled from a human donor in good health. Sequencing input: T cells isolated from PBMCs.

The CDR3 reads CASSHLEGYEQYF. The CDR3 nucleotides read TGCGCCAGCAGCCATTTGGAGGGTTACGAGCAGTACTTC. The rearrangement links TRBV4-3 to TRBJ2-7, with D possibly being TRBD2 (6 bases). V dropped 3 bases and J dropped 4 bases, with 10 bases sitting between them. CDR1 LGHNA and CDR2 YSLEER come from the germline V gene. This CDR3 has 13 amino acids.